Presented here are 17 T cell receptor beta chains from one specimen sequenced in a study of blood T cells in healthy people across ages. Combining a sample-barcoded 5' primer with a J-beta primer mix, a second PCR ran for roughly 6 to 12 cycles. TCRdb redid the calling of the 5' RACE reads with MiXCR, one entry per CDR3 protein. Of just over 800,000 distinct CDR3 sequences in the sample, under 80% are singletons; the top ten hold about a quarter. The sequenced material came from blood. These receptors all stem from a young man in good health.

CDR3 amino acids: CASSPPGTPGGQQYF. The CDR3 DNA follows: TGTGCCAGCAGCCCCCCCGGGACGCCGGGGGGCCAGCAGTACTTC. The gene calls are TRBV11-1 and TRBJ2-5; D might be TRBD2 (7 bases). There are 15 residues in the CDR3. V lost 5 bases to trimming and J lost 11 bases, with 24 bases between them. Germline values: CDR1 SGHAT, CDR2 FQDESV (reference sequence).

The chain combines TRBV4-2 with TRBJ2-5; TRBD2 might be the D (5 bases). The J call may be mistaken, given a closer DNA end match to TRBJ2-7. Germline CDR1 LGHNA, CDR2 YNFKEQ. This CDR3 is 16 amino acids long. The CDR3 nucleotides are TGTGCCAGCAGCCAAGCGGGAATCGTGGAATGGGTCGAGCAGTACTTC. It yields the protein CASSQAGIVEWVEQYF.

The sample holds a few counts of this clonotype. This chain joins TRBV7-2 and TRBJ2-3; the match to TRBD1 covers 7 bases. CDR1 SGHTA and CDR2 FQGNSA come from the germline V gene. The CDR3 is made up of 17 amino acids. Germline trimming cut 5 bases from V and 4 bases from J; bases unmatched to any gene: 15. The CDR3 loop is CASSIRTGGRGPDTQYF. The CDR3 region has the DNA TGTGCCAGCAGCATTCGGACAGGCGGAAGAGGCCCAGATACGCAGTATTTT.

There are many counts of this clonotype. This chain connects TRBV20-1 to TRBJ2-5, with 7 bases that match TRBD1. The CDR3 spans 16 residues. Germline V gene data show CDR1 as DFQATT and CDR2 as SNEGSKA (reference sequence). J gave up 4 bases and V 0 bases, and 11 bases lay outside the gene matches. CDR3 region: CSARDVENQGVETQYF. CDR3 nucleotides: TGCAGTGCTAGAGATGTAGAAAATCAGGGGGTAGAGACCCAGTACTTC.

This rearrangement joins TRBV3-1 to TRBJ1-2; 8 bases are shared with TRBD1. V lost 2 bases to trimming and J lost 8 bases; unmatched junction nucleotides: 10. Germline loops: CDR1 LGHDT, CDR2 YNNKEL (reference sequence). CDR3 size: 15 residues. DNA of the CDR3: TGTGCCAGCAGCCAACCCCCGACAGGGGCCACGGGCTACACCTTC. It codes for CASSQPPTGATGYTF. Full variable domain (remainder filled in from reference TRBV3-1 and TRBJ1-2): DTAVSQTPKYLVTQMGNDKSIKCEQNLGHDTMYWYKQDSKKFLKIMFSYNNKELIINETVPNRFSPKSPDKAHLNLHINSLELGDSAVYFCASSQPPTGATGYTFGSGTRLTVV.

This chain uses TRBV20-1 with TRBJ2-1, with 12 bases fitting TRBD2. This CDR3 has 16 residues. Germline assignment: CDR1 DFQATT and CDR2 SNEGSKA (reference sequence). V was clipped by 3 bases and J by 6 bases; unmatched bases: 9. CDR3 amino acids: CSARKLAGGPINEQFF. CDR3 nucleotides: TGCAGTGCTAGGAAGCTAGCGGGGGGGCCGATCAATGAGCAGTTCTTC.

There are a few counts of this clonotype. The CDR3 is CSALRGSNQPQHF. DNA of the CDR3: TGCAGTGCACTCAGGGGAAGCAATCAGCCCCAGCATTTT. The V call is TRBV20-1, the J call TRBJ1-5; D is possibly TRBD1 (6 bases). Between the trimmed V and J ends, which lost 6 bases and 1 base, there was a span of 10 bases. This CDR3 region has 13 residues. In germline, CDR1 is DFQATT, CDR2 SNEGSKA (reference sequence).

A single count supports this clonotype. This chain joins TRBV6-6 and TRBJ1-2, with D uncertain. CDR1 MNHNY and CDR2 SVGAGI come from the germline V gene (reference sequence). V shed 10 bases and J shed 6 bases, with 15 bases lying between them. The CDR3 is made up of 12 amino acids. The CDR3 sequence: CATPSVPNGYTF. The CDR3 coding sequence is TGTGCCACCCCAAGTGTACCAAATGGCTACACCTTC.

This clonotype has only a few counts. This chain uses TRBV9 with TRBJ1-1, with D unclear. The CDR3 sequence is 13 residues long. Trimming cost V 2 bases and J 1 base, with 6 bases left between them. Germline values: CDR1 SGDLS, CDR2 YYNGEE. CDR3 residues: CASSVRRNTEAFF. For the CDR3, the DNA is TGTGCCAGCAGCGTTAGACGGAACACTGAAGCTTTCTTT.

This clonotype was seen a few times. The chain employs TRBV4-2 and TRBJ1-2, with D hard to call. CDR3 length equals 15 residues. V dropped 2 bases and J dropped 6 bases, with 16 bases sitting between them. From germline, CDR1 is LGHNA and CDR2 YNFKEQ. CDR3 coding DNA: TGTGCCAGCAGCCAAAATATCATTGCCAGCGATGGCTACACCTTC. Its translation is CASSQNIIASDGYTF.

The CDR3 spells CATSRYSTGELFF. The CDR3 nucleotides read TGTGCCACCAGCAGGTACAGCACCGGGGAGCTGTTTTTT. The gene calls are TRBV15 and TRBJ2-2, with D unclear. This CDR3 has 13 amino acids. V was clipped by 3 bases and J by 4 bases, with 6 bases between them. The germline gives CDR1 LNHNV, CDR2 YYDKDF (reference sequence). Full variable domain (remainder filled in from reference TRBV15 and TRBJ2-2): DAMVIQNPRYQVTQFGKPVTLSCSQTLNHNVMYWYQQKSSQAPKLLFHYYDKDFNNEADTPDNFQSRRPNTSFCFLDIRSPGLGDTAMYLCATSRYSTGELFFGEGSRLTVL.

The chain recombines TRBV6-2 or TRBV6-3 with TRBJ2-1; 8 bases agree with TRBD1. V was clipped by 2 bases and J by 5 bases; unmatched bases: 2. Germline-derived CDR1 and CDR2 are MNHEY and SVGEGT. CDR3 length: 14 amino acids. CDR3 sequence (DNA): TGTGCCAGCAGTTACGGGACAGGACACAATGAGCAGTTCTTC. Translation: CASSYGTGHNEQFF.

The rearrangement uses TRBV6-2 or TRBV6-3 and TRBJ1-2; 7 bases line up with TRBD1. Germline V lookup: CDR1 MNHEY, CDR2 SVGEGT. V trimming: 7 bases; J trimming: 7 bases; junction bases outside the gene matches: 6. This CDR3 contains 12 residues. The CDR3 region is CASIDDRAGYTF. The CDR3 DNA reads as TGTGCCAGCATCGATGACAGGGCTGGCTACACCTTC.

The chain couples TRBV6-2 or TRBV6-3 to TRBJ2-1; D possibly matches TRBD1 or TRBD2 (6 bases each). Germline CDR1 reads MNHEY; CDR2 reads SVGEGT. V was cut by 6 bases and J by 4 bases, with 10 bases left in between. The CDR3 length is 13 residues. For the CDR3, the DNA is TGTGCCAGCAGGGGGGGCCAATACAATGAGCAGTTCTTC. Amino acids: CASRGGQYNEQFF.

The genes are TRBV7-9 and TRBJ2-1, with 8 bases matching TRBD1. The CDR3 is made up of 16 amino acids. The germline V gene has CDR1 SEHNR and CDR2 FQNEAQ (reference sequence). V was clipped by 4 bases and J by 5 bases; unmatched bases: 10. CDR3 protein: CASSSTGTGPNNEQFF. The CDR3, as DNA: TGTGCCAGCAGCTCTACCGGGACAGGTCCTAACAATGAGCAGTTCTTC.

The CDR3 bases are TGTGCCAGCAGTACGGACCGATACCTAGGGAAAAAACTGTTTTTT. Its protein is CASSTDRYLGKKLFF. This chain links TRBV6-5 with TRBJ1-4; no firm D call. Between the trimmed V and J ends, which lost 5 bases and 9 bases, there was a span of 19 bases. The CDR3 loop spans 15 amino acids. From germline, CDR1 is MNHEY and CDR2 SVGAGI.

The chain has TRBV29-1 and TRBJ1-4, with D unclear. Germline loops: CDR1 SQVTM, CDR2 ANQGSEA. This CDR3 spans 13 amino acids. V dropped 7 bases and J dropped 0 bases, with 9 bases sitting between them. The CDR3 sequence: CSGGNATNEKLFF. The CDR3 DNA reads as TGCAGCGGGGGTAATGCAACTAATGAAAAACTGTTTTTT. The whole variable domain, remainder taken from reference TRBV29-1 and TRBJ1-4, is SAVISQKPSRDICQRGTSLTIQCQVDSQVTMMFWYRQQPGQSLTLIATANQGSEATYESGFVIDKFPISRPNLTFSTLTVSNMSPEDSSIYLCSGGNATNEKLFFGSGTQLSVL.